The 11 T cell receptor beta chains below come from one sample, sequenced in a study of blood T cell repertoires in COVID-19. Data came from immunoSEQ multiplex PCR; TCRdb stores just in-frame clones and leaves some out. This sample yields approximately 450,000 clones, of which roughly 85% are seen a single time; about 2.1% belongs to the top ten. What was sequenced was PBMCs or T cells enriched from blood (not recorded which). These receptors all stem from a woman aged 18-29 years with acute COVID-19.

As regards this clone: Other nucleotide sequences in the sample specify the same CDR3. The chain uses TRBV5-5 and TRBJ1-5; D is uncertain. Trimming took off 4 bases at V and 4 bases at J, with 9 bases between the two ends. CDR3 length: 13 amino acids. Germline lookup yields CDR1 SGHKS and CDR2 YYEKEE (reference sequence). CDR3 in DNA: TGTGCCAGCAGCCTGACCGGGAATCAGCCCCAGCATTTT. It codes for CASSLTGNQPQHF.

The chain is built from TRBV19 and TRBJ2-3; 7 bases line up with TRBD1. V was pared by 4 bases and J by 4 bases, with 2 bases of the junction left unmatched. Germline V lookup: CDR1 LNHDA, CDR2 SQIVND (reference sequence). This CDR3 has 13 amino acids. The CDR3, as DNA: TGTGCCAGTAGTAAGGGACAGCCAGATACGCAGTATTTT. It encodes CASSKGQPDTQYF. The full variable domain, completed using reference TRBV19 and TRBJ2-3, is DGGITQSPKYLFRKEGQNVTLSCEQNLNHDAMYWYRQDPGQGLRLIYYSQIVNDFQKGDIAEGYSVSREKKESFPLTVTSAQKNPTAFYLCASSKGQPDTQYFGPGTRLTVL.

This sequence joins TRBV4-1 and TRBJ2-3; D gene uncertain. In germline, CDR1 is MGHRA, CDR2 YSYEKL. The V and J ends lost 4 bases and 0 bases respectively, with 8 bases between them. This CDR3 region has 14 residues. CDR3: CASSPDTSTDTQYF. In DNA, the CDR3 is TGCGCCAGCAGCCCTGATACAAGCACAGATACGCAGTATTTT.

This chain links TRBV19 with TRBJ2-7; 9 bases map to TRBD2. CDR3 length: 14 residues. Per the germline V gene, CDR1 is LNHDA and CDR2 is SQIVND (reference sequence). Unmatched junction bases numbered 7, after V lost 5 bases and J lost 5 bases. CDR3 in DNA: TGTGCCAGTAGTTTAGCGGGAGTCGTCGACGAGCAGTACTTC. Translation gives CASSLAGVVDEQYF.

J is TRBJ1-1 and V is TRBV27; D is possibly TRBD1 (5 bases). Trimming removed 2 bases at V and 0 bases at J, with 16 bases between. The V gene's germline CDR1 is MNHEY and CDR2 SMNVEV (reference sequence). CDR3 length: 17 residues. The CDR3 sequence: CASSLTASGGLNTEAFF. DNA of the CDR3: TGTGCCAGCAGTTTAACCGCCTCGGGGGGGTTGAACACTGAAGCTTTCTTT.

The gene calls are TRBV9 and TRBJ1-2, with a weak D call TRBD1 (6 bases). V lost 4 bases, J lost 3 bases, and 22 bases lay in between. This CDR3 has 17 residues. CDR1 is SGDLS, CDR2 YYNGEE, per germline. The CDR3 is CASSRTGTLRRDYGYTF. In DNA form, the CDR3 reads TGTGCCAGCAGCCGGACGGGGACACTCAGAAGAGACTATGGCTACACCTTC.

J is TRBJ2-1 and V is TRBV7-2; D is possibly TRBD2 (6 bases). The V gene lost 0 bases and the J gene lost 1 base, with 19 bases spanning the gap. Germline CDR1 SGHTA, CDR2 FQGNSA. This CDR3 has 19 residues. This chain's CDR3 is CASSLAQSYGRTSYNEQFF. In DNA form, the CDR3 reads TGTGCCAGCAGCTTAGCGCAGTCTTATGGGAGGACATCCTACAATGAGCAGTTCTTC.

The chain uses TRBV24-1 and TRBJ2-2, with 10 bases aligning to TRBD1. The CDR3 contains 17 residues. With V trimmed by 8 bases and J by 1 base, 9 bases remained unmatched. Per the germline V gene, CDR1 is KGHDR and CDR2 is SFDVKD. CDR3 sequence (DNA): TGTGCCACCACCGACAGGGGGCCTAGCGGGAACACCGGGGAGCTGTTTTTT. As protein: CATTDRGPSGNTGELFF.

A few counts support this clone. The J gene is TRBJ2-3, the V gene TRBV7-2; TRBD1 might be the D (5 bases). The germline V gene has CDR1 SGHTA and CDR2 FQGNSA. V was shortened by 4 bases and J by 4 bases, with 12 bases between the two germline ends. The CDR3 runs to 14 residues. CDR3 nucleotide sequence: TGTGCCAGCAGCTCTAATACAGGCCCAGATACGCAGTATTTT. Amino acid sequence: CASSSNTGPDTQYF.

The rearrangement links TRBV30 to TRBJ2-7, with 8 nucleotides matching TRBD1. The V segment lost 3 bases and the J segment 4 bases; nucleotides outside the gene matches: 17. The CDR3 has 17 residues. The germline V gene has CDR1 GTSNPN and CDR2 SVGIG (reference sequence). The CDR3 nucleotides read TGTGCCTGGAGCAGGACAGGGTCATTTTTCCAATCATACGAGCAGTACTTC. It yields the protein CAWSRTGSFFQSYEQYF.

V and J are TRBV5-1 and TRBJ1-4; no definite D call. The CDR3 sequence is 14 residues long. Looked up from germline, CDR1 is SGHRS and CDR2 is YFSETQ. Trimming shortened V by 6 bases and J by 4 bases, and 13 bases separated the two germline ends. The CDR3 sequence is CASIRRNYNEKLFF. CDR3 coding DNA: TGCGCCAGCATCAGGAGGAACTATAATGAAAAACTGTTTTTT.